This TCR beta chain derives from a study of response to subunit inactivated influenza vaccine. TCRdb ran MiXCR on the RT-PCR reads and lists one entry per CDR3 protein. The repertoire holds hundreds of thousands of distinct CDR3 sequences, with 11% to 15% as singletons. The sequence derives from a man aged 45-60 years who received an inactivated influenza vaccine. The sequencing used PBMCs from blood, collected less than 15 days before vaccination.

The CDR3 sequence is CASSQDSVRGTRTGELFF. CDR3 bases: TGTGCCAGCAGCCAAGATTCTGTGCGGGGGACTCGAACCGGGGAGCTGTTTTTT. V gene TRBV4-2 combines with J gene TRBJ2-2; 7 positions agree with TRBD2. The CDR3 totals 18 residues. Looked up from germline, CDR1 is LGHNA and CDR2 is YNFKEQ. The J segment lost 5 bases and the V segment lost 0 bases, leaving 12 bases of the junction unmatched.